These 4 T cell receptor beta chains were all obtained from the same sample, sequenced in a study of vaccination effects on CD4 cells after COVID-19. No antigens are known for them. Ahead of sequencing, the ViraFEST assay grew antigen-specific CD4+ T cells using viral peptide pools. It was after roughly ten days of culture that CD4+ T cells were isolated. Their SARS-CoV-2 infection, verified by PCR, occurred between March and December 2020. Profiling relied on immunoSEQ multiplex PCR, and the TCRdb table lists in-frame clones only, not all of them. The sample holds 20,000 to 30,000 clones, approximately 80% seen once. The source was CD4+ T cells from PBMCs cultured with HCoV-NL63 spike peptides, collected before COVID-19 vaccination. The receptors derive from a human donor who had a prior SARS-CoV-2 infection.

This rearrangement joins TRBV21-1 to TRBJ1-2. TRBV21-1 corresponds to a pseudogene. The CDR3 consists of 13 residues. In DNA form, the CDR3 reads TGTGCCAGCAGCAAAGCGGAAGTCTATGGCTACACCTTC. This translates into CASSKAEVYGYTF.

This clone is a singleton in its sample. V usage is TRBV18 and J usage is TRBJ1-1, with 9 bases aligning to TRBD1. Trimming at V came to 4 bases and at J to 3 bases, leaving 6 bases not matched to a gene. CDR3 length: 15 amino acids. Germline CDR1 reads KGHSH; CDR2 reads LQKENI. CDR3 region: CASSQAGQGYTEAFF. CDR3 in DNA: TGTGCCAGCTCACAGGCGGGACAGGGATACACTGAAGCTTTCTTT.

The rearrangement uses TRBV5-5 and TRBJ2-5; D is perhaps TRBD2 (6 bases). This CDR3 comprises 15 residues. Germline CDR1 is SGHKS and CDR2 is YYEKEE (reference sequence). V was pared by 3 bases and J by 9 bases, with 21 bases between. CDR3: CASSSPGPGVGAQYF. CDR3 sequence (DNA): TGTGCCAGCAGCTCTCCGGGTCCGGGGGTAGGGGCCCAGTACTTC. The full variable domain, rest sourced from reference TRBV5-5 and TRBJ2-5, is DAGVTQSPTHLIKTRGQQVTLRCSPISGHKSVSWYQQVLGQGPQFIFQYYEKEERGRGNFPDRFSARQFPNYSSELNVNALLLGDSALYLCASSSPGPGVGAQYFGPGTRLLVL.

The chain uses TRBV5-4 and TRBJ1-1; TRBD1 matches 7 bases. The germline V gene encodes CDR1 SGHNT and CDR2 YYREEE (reference sequence). J gave up 11 bases and V 3 bases, and 10 bases lay outside the gene matches. The CDR3 is made up of 13 amino acids. As DNA, the CDR3 is TGTGCCAGCAGCTGGCCTCAGGGGGAGACGGCTTTCTTT. Translated: CASSWPQGETAFF.